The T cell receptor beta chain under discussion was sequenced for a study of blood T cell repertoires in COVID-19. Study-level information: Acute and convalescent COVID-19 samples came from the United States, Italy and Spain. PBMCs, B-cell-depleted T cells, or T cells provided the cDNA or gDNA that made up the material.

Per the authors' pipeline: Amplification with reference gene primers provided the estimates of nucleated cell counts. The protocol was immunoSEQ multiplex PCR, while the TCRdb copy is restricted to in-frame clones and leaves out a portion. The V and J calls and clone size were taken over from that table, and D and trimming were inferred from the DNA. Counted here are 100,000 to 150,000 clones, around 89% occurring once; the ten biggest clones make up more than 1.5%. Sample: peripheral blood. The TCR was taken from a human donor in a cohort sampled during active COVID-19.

The CDR3 DNA reads as TGTGCCAGCAGTTACAGCCGGGAGGGCCGCTACAATGAGCAGTTCTTC. Protein sequence: CASSYSREGRYNEQFF. The V call is TRBV6-6, the J call TRBJ2-1, with 8 bases lining up with TRBD2. J lost 3 bases, V lost 2 bases, and 6 bases had no gene match. The CDR3 is 16 residues long. Germline assignment: CDR1 MNHNY and CDR2 SVGAGI (reference sequence).